The 5 T cell receptor beta chains presented below share a single source sample, sequenced in a study of T cells in Graves' hyperthyroidism and ophthalmopathy. Amplification yielded TCR beta CDR3 regions, with RNA transcripts as the source. First-round RT-PCR targeting the TCR CDR3 was performed with the HTBI primer set. In TCRdb, the multiplex PCR reads were re-called with MiXCR into one record per CDR3 protein. The profile shows about 420,000 distinct CDR3 sequences, roughly 14% of them singletons. The sequencing input was blood. The receptors stem from a woman aged 18-29 years with Graves' hyperthyroidism.

This chain joins TRBV3-1 and TRBJ1-1, with D unclear. The germline V and J ends were trimmed by 1 base and 6 bases, with 3 bases remaining between them. The germline V gene has CDR1 LGHDT and CDR2 YNNKEL (reference sequence). The CDR3 spans 11 residues. The CDR3 bases are TGTGCCAGCAGCCAAGCCGCTGAAGCTTTCTTT. Amino acid sequence: CASSQAAEAFF.

This clonotype was detected ten times or more. The gene calls are TRBV28 and TRBJ1-2, with D unresolved. The length of the CDR3 is 15 residues. The V end was cut by 2 bases, the J end by 4 bases, with 14 bases between. CDR1 is MDHEN and CDR2 is SYDVKM in the germline V gene. CDR3 in DNA: TGTGCCAGCAGTTTAGCAGACCGGTCTAGCTATGGCTACACCTTC. Amino acid sequence: CASSLADRSSYGYTF.

This clonotype was counted many times. This chain links TRBV3-1 with TRBJ1-1; D is uncertain. This CDR3 comprises 15 residues. V was shortened by 1 base and J by 0 bases, with 9 bases between the two germline ends. In germline, CDR1 is LGHDT, CDR2 YNNKEL (reference sequence). The CDR3 nucleotides read TGTGCCAGCAGCCAAGTATTTTCGGTGAACACTGAAGCTTTCTTT. Protein sequence: CASSQVFSVNTEAFF.

This clonotype has a count of ten or more. The rearrangement uses TRBV3-1 and TRBJ1-1; D remains ambiguous. Germline V gene data show CDR1 as LGHDT and CDR2 as YNNKEL (reference sequence). This CDR3 has 15 residues. Trimming took off 0 bases at V and 4 bases at J, with 12 bases between the two ends. Here the CDR3 reads CASSQDGRIGTEAFF. In DNA, the CDR3 is TGTGCCAGCAGCCAAGATGGCAGGATCGGCACTGAAGCTTTCTTT. The entire variable domain, with the rest obtained from reference TRBV3-1 and TRBJ1-1, is as follows: DTAVSQTPKYLVTQMGNDKSIKCEQNLGHDTMYWYKQDSKKFLKIMFSYNNKELIINETVPNRFSPKSPDKAHLNLHINSLELGDSAVYFCASSQDGRIGTEAFFGQGTRLTVV.

This sequence joins TRBV7-9 and TRBJ2-5; TRBD1 matches 12 bases. V dropped 5 bases and J dropped 5; count of bases not matched to a gene: 6. Per the germline V gene, CDR1 is SEHNR and CDR2 is FQNEAQ (reference sequence). This CDR3 has 15 amino acids. The CDR3 spells CASSLGTGGGETQYF. CDR3 in DNA: TGTGCCAGCAGCCTCGGGACAGGGGGCGGGGAGACCCAGTACTTC.